The TCR beta chain described here comes from a study of blood T cell repertoires in COVID-19. Turning to the study itself: The study drew acute and convalescent COVID-19 samples from the United States, Italy and Spain. PBMCs, B-cell-depleted T cells, or T cells provided the cDNA or gDNA that made up the material.

How the authors handled the data: By means of reference gene primer amplification, nucleated cell counts were estimated. The data were produced by immunoSEQ multiplex PCR, yet TCRdb's version contains in-frame clones alone and is incomplete. That table supplies the V and J calls and clone size; D and trimming were determined from the DNA. The data contain under 250,000 clones, about 82% of them singletons. In germline, CDR1 is KGHSH, CDR2 LQKENI. This CDR3 spans 15 amino acids. V lost 3 bases to trimming and J lost 0 bases, with 9 bases between them. It was during active infection that Seattle patients were enrolled and then longitudinally followed.

The sample taken for sequencing was peripheral blood. The chain joins TRBV18 to TRBJ1-5, with TRBD1 as a possible D gene (5 bases). This TCR was recovered from an elderly woman with COVID-19, enrolled during active disease. Here the CDR3 reads CASSPTDSSNQPQHF. As DNA, the CDR3 is TGTGCCAGCTCACCTACTGACAGTAGCAATCAGCCCCAGCATTTT.